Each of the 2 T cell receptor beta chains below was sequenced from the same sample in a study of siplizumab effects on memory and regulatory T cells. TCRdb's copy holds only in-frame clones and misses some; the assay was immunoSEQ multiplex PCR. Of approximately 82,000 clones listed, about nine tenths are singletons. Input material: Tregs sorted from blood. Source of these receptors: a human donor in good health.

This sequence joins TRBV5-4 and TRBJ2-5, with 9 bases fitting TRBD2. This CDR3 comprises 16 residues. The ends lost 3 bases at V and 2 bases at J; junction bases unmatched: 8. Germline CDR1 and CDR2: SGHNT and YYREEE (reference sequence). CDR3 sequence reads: CASSSPLAGAQETQYF. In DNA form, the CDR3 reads TGTGCCAGCAGCTCACCTTTAGCGGGGGCACAAGAGACCCAGTACTTC. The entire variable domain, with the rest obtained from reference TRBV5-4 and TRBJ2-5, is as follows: ETGVTQSPTHLIKTRGQQVTLRCSSQSGHNTVSWYQQALGQGPQFIFQYYREEENGRGNFPPRFSGLQFPNYSSELNVNALELDDSALYLCASSSPLAGAQETQYFGPGTRLLVL.

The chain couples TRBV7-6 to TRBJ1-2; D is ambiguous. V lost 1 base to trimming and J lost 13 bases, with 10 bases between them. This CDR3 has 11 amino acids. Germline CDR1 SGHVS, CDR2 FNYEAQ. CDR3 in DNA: TGTGCCAGCAGCTTAGGACTTTTCCCCACCTTC. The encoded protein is CASSLGLFPTF.